Below, 30 T cell receptor beta chains from the same sample are listed, as sequenced in a study of T cell responses to AZD1222 COVID-19 vaccine (dated by TCRdb to 2020 to 2023). Library preparation used the immunoSEQ multiplex PCR assay. This immuneACCESS table, as held by TCRdb, lists in-frame sequences with V and J called but not all clones. Of the missing ones, under half trace to an unresolved V gene in checked studies; the others have no known cause. The sample contains about 77,000 clones, 92% of them found a single time. The ten largest clones capture under 5% of the sample. In the paper's terms, the time point label means: about 28 days (+/-7) after the second vaccine dose. This sample comprised peripheral blood, obtained 28 days after the second AZD1222 dose. The receptors were gathered from an adult who received the AZD1222 COVID-19 vaccine.

The CDR3 sequence is CASSRPGSASSYEQYF. DNA for the CDR3: TGTGCCAGCAGCCGCCCGGGTAGCGCGAGCTCCTACGAGCAGTACTTC. The chain is built from TRBV28 and TRBJ2-7, with D maybe TRBD2 (5 bases). There are 16 residues in the CDR3. V shed 6 bases and J shed 0 bases, with 18 bases lying between them. Germline CDR1 reads MDHEN; CDR2 reads SYDVKM.

This chain links TRBV11-2 with TRBJ2-6; D might be TRBD1 or TRBD2, each matching 7 bases. The CDR3 contains 16 residues. Germline CDR1 and CDR2: SGHAT and FQNNGV. V was pared by 6 bases and J by 0 bases, with 12 bases between. Here the CDR3 DNA reads TGTGCCAGCAGGCAGGGGGGGAGCTCTGGGGCCAACGTCCTGACTTTC. Protein sequence: CASRQGGSSGANVLTF.

The chain combines TRBV27 with TRBJ1-2; weak D call: TRBD1 (5 bases). Trimming removed 5 bases at V and 4 bases at J, with 11 bases between. CDR3 length: 13 amino acids. Germline-derived CDR1 and CDR2 are MNHEY and SMNVEV (reference sequence). The CDR3: CASSMKGTYGYTF. The CDR3 nucleotides are TGTGCCAGCAGTATGAAGGGGACCTATGGCTACACCTTC.

The CDR3 is CASSLGSGRAGNEQFF. Here the CDR3 DNA reads TGTGCCAGCAGCCTCGGGTCCGGGAGGGCCGGCAATGAGCAGTTCTTC. V usage is TRBV13 and J usage is TRBJ2-1; TRBD2 matches 8 bases. Trimming at V came to 5 bases and at J to 6 bases, leaving 12 bases not matched to a gene. The CDR3 extends over 16 amino acids. CDR1 and CDR2 (germline): PRHDT, FYEKMQ (reference sequence). Based on the CDR3 plus reference TRBV13 and TRBJ2-1, the full variable domain is AAGVIQSPRHLIKEKRETATLKCYPIPRHDTVYWYQQGPGQDPQFLISFYEKMQSDKGSIPDRFSAQQFSDYHSELNMSSLELGDSALYFCASSLGSGRAGNEQFFGPGTRLTVL.

V and J are TRBV7-2 and TRBJ2-2; the D gene is possibly TRBD1 (6 bases). Trimming took off 5 bases at V and 2 bases at J, with 15 bases between the two ends. The CDR3 is made up of 16 amino acids. CDR1 and CDR2 from the germline V gene are SGHTA and FQGNSA. CDR3 nucleotides: TGTGCCAGCAGCCCACTTGGGACAAGAAACACCGGGGAGCTGTTTTTT. Protein product: CASSPLGTRNTGELFF.

V is TRBV7-2 and J is TRBJ2-1; D is undetermined. V lost 3 bases to trimming and J lost 8 bases, with 17 bases between them. This CDR3 is 15 amino acids long. The germline gives CDR1 SGHTA, CDR2 FQGNSA. The CDR3 here is CASSLPTSYNDEQFF. CDR3 coding DNA: TGTGCCAGCAGCTTGCCGACGAGCTACAATGATGAGCAGTTCTTC.

The chain couples TRBV19 to TRBJ1-5; D is perhaps TRBD1 (6 bases). The CDR3 sequence is 15 residues long. V lost 5 bases to trimming and J lost 4 bases, with 15 bases between them. CDR1 is LNHDA and CDR2 is SQIVND in the germline V gene (reference sequence). As DNA, the CDR3 is TGTGCCAGTAGTCCTGCCGGGACACCAAATCAGCCCCAGCATTTT. Translated: CASSPAGTPNQPQHF.

The chain uses TRBV7-2 and TRBJ2-5, with 9 bases lining up with TRBD1. CDR3 length: 15 residues. J lost 5 bases, V lost 1 base, and 5 bases had no gene match. Germline V gene lookup returns CDR1 SGHTA and CDR2 FQGNSA. In DNA, the CDR3 is TGTGCCAGCAGCTTAGTAACAGGGGGCGTTGAGACCCAGTACTTC. Its protein product is CASSLVTGGVETQYF.

V usage is TRBV15 and J usage is TRBJ2-2, with D perhaps TRBD1 or TRBD2 (5 bases each). V lost 5 bases to trimming and J lost 4 bases, with 32 bases between them. The germline V gene encodes CDR1 LNHNV and CDR2 YYDKDF (reference sequence). The CDR3 is made up of 21 amino acids. CDR3 bases: TGTGCCACCAGCCTATTCCCCGGGACGGCTGAGATGGGAACCCTCACCGGGGAGCTGTTTTTT. This codes for CATSLFPGTAEMGTLTGELFF. Supplemented by reference TRBV15 and TRBJ2-2, the full variable domain reads DAMVIQNPRYQVTQFGKPVTLSCSQTLNHNVMYWYQQKSSQAPKLLFHYYDKDFNNEADTPDNFQSRRPNTSFCFLDIRSPGLGDTAMYLCATSLFPGTAEMGTLTGELFFGEGSRLTVL.

The genes are TRBV5-5 and TRBJ2-3; D remains unclear. CDR3 size: 12 residues. V lost 4 bases to trimming and J lost 6 bases, with 9 bases between them. Germline CDR1 SGHKS, CDR2 YYEKEE (reference sequence). The CDR3 DNA is TGTGCCAGCAGCGAGACGGTGGATACGCAGTATTTT. It translates to CASSETVDTQYF. The full variable domain, completed using reference TRBV5-5 and TRBJ2-3, is DAGVTQSPTHLIKTRGQQVTLRCSPISGHKSVSWYQQVLGQGPQFIFQYYEKEERGRGNFPDRFSARQFPNYSSELNVNALLLGDSALYLCASSETVDTQYFGPGTRLTVL.

V usage is TRBV5-8 and J usage is TRBJ2-1; a weak D match, TRBD1 (5 bases). The CDR3 has 16 residues. Trimming pared 0 bases from V and 8 bases from J, leaving 18 bases between. Germline assignment: CDR1 SGHTS and CDR2 YDEGEE. Here the CDR3 reads CASSLAFLREGDEQFF. CDR3 DNA: TGTGCCAGCAGCTTGGCCTTCCTCAGAGAAGGGGATGAGCAGTTCTTC.

The V and J genes are TRBV19 and TRBJ1-4; D is uncertain. V was trimmed by 4 bases and J by 3 bases, leaving 12 bases between them. CDR1 is LNHDA, CDR2 SQIVND, per germline (reference sequence). The CDR3 has 15 residues. The CDR3 DNA follows: TGTGCCAGTAGTACCAGCCAACGGGCTAATGAAAAACTGTTTTTT. Translation: CASSTSQRANEKLFF.

The rearrangement joins TRBV19 to TRBJ2-1; D gene uncertain. Germline CDR1 and CDR2: LNHDA and SQIVND (reference sequence). V lost 8 bases and J lost 9, with 8 bases in between. The CDR3 is made up of 10 amino acids. CDR3 protein: CASGSGEQFF. In DNA, the CDR3 is TGTGCCAGTGGTTCCGGTGAGCAGTTCTTC.

The chain uses TRBV5-1 and TRBJ2-1; 10 bases align to TRBD2. CDR3 length: 15 residues. V gave up 1 base and J gave up 7 bases; unmatched junction bases: 5. Germline V CDR1 and CDR2: SGHRS, YFSETQ. The CDR3 here is CASSLMSSGSNEQFF. CDR3 sequence (DNA): TGCGCCAGCAGCTTGATGTCTAGCGGGAGTAATGAGCAGTTCTTC.

This clone was observed once. This sequence joins TRBV10-3 and TRBJ2-2; the D gene could be TRBD1 or TRBD2 (5 bases each). In germline, CDR1 is ENHRY, CDR2 SYGVKD. With 6 bases removed from V and 6 bases from J, the gap between germline ends came to 14 bases. The length of the CDR3 is 14 residues. The CDR3 reads CAIRGDRTAGELFF. CDR3 nucleotide sequence: TGTGCCATCAGGGGGGATCGTACCGCCGGGGAGCTGTTTTTT.

CDR3 residues: CASSVAGSLQETQYF. CDR3 nucleotides: TGTGCCAGCAGCGTAGCTGGCAGCCTCCAAGAGACCCAGTACTTC. The chain combines TRBV9 with TRBJ2-5; no firm D call. The CDR3 is 15 residues long. Trimming left V 0 bases short and J 1 base short, with 10 bases between. Germline V lookup: CDR1 SGDLS, CDR2 YYNGEE.

This clone was detected only once. The chain has TRBV4-3 and TRBJ1-2; D is unclear. V lost 1 base to trimming and J lost 4 bases, with 13 bases between them. Germline CDR1 reads LGHNA; CDR2 reads YSLEER. The CDR3 covers 15 residues. The CDR3 loop reads CASSQGVRATYGYTF. The CDR3, as DNA: TGCGCCAGCAGCCAAGGGGTCAGAGCGACCTATGGCTACACCTTC.

This sequence joins TRBV19 and TRBJ1-3; D unresolved. CDR1 LNHDA and CDR2 SQIVND come from the germline V gene (reference sequence). V was shortened by 3 bases and J by 0 bases, with 15 bases between the two germline ends. This CDR3 has 17 amino acids. The CDR3 here is CASSISRALHSGNTIYF. The CDR3, as DNA: TGTGCCAGTAGTATTTCGCGAGCGCTCCACTCTGGAAACACCATATATTTT. Full variable domain (missing parts from reference TRBV19 and TRBJ1-3): DGGITQSPKYLFRKEGQNVTLSCEQNLNHDAMYWYRQDPGQGLRLIYYSQIVNDFQKGDIAEGYSVSREKKESFPLTVTSAQKNPTAFYLCASSISRALHSGNTIYFGEGSWLTVV.

V gene TRBV7-2 combines with J gene TRBJ2-7; 13 bases map to TRBD2. Losses at the gene ends were 5 bases for V and 6 bases for J; bases not matched to a gene: 4. The CDR3 spans 14 residues. Germline lookup yields CDR1 SGHTA and CDR2 FQGNSA. The CDR3 coding sequence is TGTGCCAGCAGCGTCGGGACTAGCGGGACCGAGCAGTACTTC. Translation gives CASSVGTSGTEQYF. The full variable domain, completed using reference TRBV7-2 and TRBJ2-7, is GAGVSQSPSNKVTEKGKDVELRCDPISGHTALYWYRQSLGQGLEFLIYFQGNSAPDKSGLPSDRFSAERTGGSVSTLTIQRTQQEDSAVYLCASSVGTSGTEQYFGPGTRLTVT.

The chain joins TRBV11-2 to TRBJ1-3, with D perhaps matching TRBD1 (5 bases). This CDR3 has 15 amino acids. Germline V gene lookup returns CDR1 SGHAT and CDR2 FQNNGV. The V end lost 6 bases, the J end lost 4 bases, and 16 bases lay between the germline ends. The CDR3 sequence is CASRRPGPEGNTIYF. CDR3 bases: TGTGCCAGCAGACGTCCGGGACCTGAGGGAAACACCATATATTTT.

V gene TRBV15 combines with J gene TRBJ2-7; 9 positions match TRBD1. Germline V gene data show CDR1 as LNHNV and CDR2 as YYDKDF (reference sequence). The junction had 5 bases not matched to a gene; V was cut back by 6 bases and J by 2 bases. This CDR3 has 14 amino acids. CDR3 bases: TGTGCCACCAGAAGTACAGGGGGCACCTACGAGCAGTACTTC. Translating it yields CATRSTGGTYEQYF.

The V and J genes are TRBV19 and TRBJ2-1; the match to TRBD2 covers 7 bases. The junction had 7 bases not matched to a gene; V was cut back by 10 bases and J by 7 bases. This CDR3 is 12 amino acids long. Germline V gives CDR1 LNHDA, CDR2 SQIVND (reference sequence). CDR3 residues: CATSRERNEQFF. The CDR3 DNA is TGTGCCACTTCGCGGGAGAGGAATGAGCAGTTCTTC.

This clone was counted a single time. The chain recombines TRBV12-5 with TRBJ1-6, with a weak D call TRBD1 (5 bases). The CDR3 consists of 13 residues. The ends were cut back, 6 bases at V and 5 bases at J, with 8 bases in the middle. Per germline, CDR1 LGHNT and CDR2 FRNRAP. CDR3 nucleotide sequence: TGTGCTAGTGGCGACAGAAATAATTCACCCCTCCACTTT. Its protein is CASGDRNNSPLHF.

V usage is TRBV7-2 and J usage is TRBJ1-2; 7 bases align to TRBD1. Germline-derived CDR1 and CDR2 are SGHTA and FQGNSA. With V trimmed by 3 bases and J by 6 bases, 10 bases remained unmatched. The CDR3 covers 15 residues. CDR3 bases: TGTGCCAGCAGCTTCCCCCGACAGGGAGGTAATGGCTACACCTTC. Protein sequence: CASSFPRQGGNGYTF.

The genes are TRBV6-2 or TRBV6-3 and TRBJ2-1, with 9 bases identical to TRBD2. Germline CDR1 and CDR2: MNHEY and SVGEGT. Trimming took 0 bases from V and 7 from J; bases not matched to a gene: 4. The CDR3 extends over 15 amino acids. CDR3 nucleotides: TGTGCCAGCAGTTACTCGGCGGGAGGGGGTAATGAGCAGTTCTTC. It is translated as CASSYSAGGGNEQFF.

This sequence joins TRBV28 and TRBJ2-7; D perhaps matches TRBD2 (5 bases). The V end lost 2 bases, the J end lost 0 bases, and 8 bases lay between the germline ends. Looked up from germline, CDR1 is MDHEN and CDR2 is SYDVKM. CDR3 length: 14 residues. The CDR3 protein is CASSLTGISYEQYF. The CDR3 coding sequence is TGTGCCAGCAGTTTAACGGGGATCTCCTACGAGCAGTACTTC. The variable domain in full, completed from reference TRBV28 and TRBJ2-7, reads DVKVTQSSRYLVKRTGEKVFLECVQDMDHENMFWYRQDPGLGLRLIYFSYDVKMKEKGDIPEGYSVSREKKERFSLILESASTNQTSMYLCASSLTGISYEQYFGPGTRLTVT.

The rearrangement joins TRBV3-1 (or the pseudogene TRBV3-2) to TRBJ2-2, with 11 nucleotides matching TRBD2. From germline, CDR1 is LGHDT and CDR2 YNNKEL (reference sequence). The junction had 1 base not matched to a gene; V was cut back by 4 bases and J by 3 bases. CDR3 size: 15 residues. CDR3 sequence (DNA): TGTGCCAGCAGCCTGGGACTAGCGGACACCGGGGAGCTGTTTTTT. Translating it yields CASSLGLADTGELFF.

The chain couples TRBV7-9 to TRBJ1-2, with 7 bases that match TRBD1. The CDR3 covers 15 residues. Trimming took 3 bases from V and 3 from J; bases not matched to a gene: 7. Per the germline V gene, CDR1 is SEHNR and CDR2 is FQNEAQ (reference sequence). In nucleotides, the CDR3 is TGTGCCAGCAGCTTGGCAGGGGGAGCCCACTATGGCTACACCTTC. It codes for CASSLAGGAHYGYTF.

V usage is TRBV2 and J usage is TRBJ2-1, with 13 bases lining up with TRBD2. Germline-derived CDR1 and CDR2 are SNHLY and FYNNEI. The CDR3 sequence is 14 residues long. The trim removed 6 bases at V and 7 bases at J, leaving 3 bases unmatched. CDR3 amino acids: CASSQLAGGNEQFF. Here the CDR3 DNA reads TGTGCCAGCAGCCAACTAGCGGGAGGGAATGAGCAGTTCTTC. Complete variable domain (other parts from reference TRBV2 and TRBJ2-1): EPEVTQTPSHQVTQMGQEVILRCVPISNHLYFYWYRQILGQKVEFLVSFYNNEISEKSEIFDDQFSVERPDGSNFTLKIRSTKLEDSAMYFCASSQLAGGNEQFFGPGTRLTVL.

Here the CDR3 DNA reads TGTGCCAGCAGCTCACAGGGGGTCCGATCCCAAGAGACCCAGTACTTC. This codes for CASSSQGVRSQETQYF. The chain uses TRBV7-9 and TRBJ2-5; 8 nucleotides agree with TRBD1. Germline CDR1 and CDR2: SEHNR and FQNEAQ (reference sequence). This CDR3 has 16 residues. The junction had 8 bases not matched to a gene; V was cut back by 4 bases and J by 1 base.